In this sample, the clone carrying this T cell receptor (beta chain) turned up many times. As yet, its antigen is unknown. These data are taken from a study of T cells in Graves' hyperthyroidism and ophthalmopathy. Germline CDR1 reads KGHSH; CDR2 reads LQKENI. The V segment lost 5 bases and the J segment 12 bases; nucleotides outside the gene matches: 7. This CDR3 has 12 residues. General observations from the study: Most clonotypes expanded in the thyroid (above 0.001) were also present in blood. A 13 V-J signature model discriminated ophthalmopathy versus stable hyperthyroidism. The model forecast ophthalmopathy, anticipating it by a median around 6.5 months before onset.

RNA transcripts provided the source from which TCR beta CDR3 regions were amplified. The study used the HTBI primer set for a first-round RT-PCR of the TCR CDR3. TCRdb re-called the multiplex PCR reads through MiXCR, storing one row per CDR3 protein. The sample has 400,000 to 600,000 distinct CDR3 sequences, roughly 16% seen once. The sequencing sample was made of blood. The TCR comes from a woman aged 25 to 39 with Graves' ophthalmopathy. V and J are TRBV18 and TRBJ2-1; 7 nucleotides line up with TRBD1. CDR3 region: CASSSTGLWQFF. The CDR3 region has the DNA TGTGCCAGCTCATCGACAGGGTTGTGGCAGTTCTTC.